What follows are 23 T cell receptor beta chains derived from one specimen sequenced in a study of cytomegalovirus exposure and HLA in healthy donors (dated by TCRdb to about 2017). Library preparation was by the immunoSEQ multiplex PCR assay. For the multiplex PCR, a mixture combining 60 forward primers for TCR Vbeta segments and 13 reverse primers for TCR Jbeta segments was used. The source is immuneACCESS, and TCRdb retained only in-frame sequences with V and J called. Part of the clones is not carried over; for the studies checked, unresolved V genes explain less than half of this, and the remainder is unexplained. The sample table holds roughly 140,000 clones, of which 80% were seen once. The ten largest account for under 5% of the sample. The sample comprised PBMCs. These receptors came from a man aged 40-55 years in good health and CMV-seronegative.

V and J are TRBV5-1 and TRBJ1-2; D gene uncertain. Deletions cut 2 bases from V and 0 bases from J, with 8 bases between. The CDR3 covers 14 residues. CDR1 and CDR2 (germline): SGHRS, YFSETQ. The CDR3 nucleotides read TGCGCCAGCAGCTTTGTGAGTTCTAACTATGGCTACACCTTC. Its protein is CASSFVSSNYGYTF.

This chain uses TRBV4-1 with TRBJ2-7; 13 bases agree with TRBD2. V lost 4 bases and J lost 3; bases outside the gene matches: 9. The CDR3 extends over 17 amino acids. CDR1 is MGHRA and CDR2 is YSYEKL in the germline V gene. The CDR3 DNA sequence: TGCGCCAGCAGCCCGACTAGCGGGGGGAGTGAGTTCTACGAGCAGTACTTC. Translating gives CASSPTSGGSEFYEQYF.

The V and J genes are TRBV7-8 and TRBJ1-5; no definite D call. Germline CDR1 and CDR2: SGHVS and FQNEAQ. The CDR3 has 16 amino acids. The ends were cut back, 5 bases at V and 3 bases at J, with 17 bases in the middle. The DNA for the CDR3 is TGTGCCAGCAGCCCGACCCCCGGGAACCTCAATCAGCCCCAGCATTTT. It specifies CASSPTPGNLNQPQHF.

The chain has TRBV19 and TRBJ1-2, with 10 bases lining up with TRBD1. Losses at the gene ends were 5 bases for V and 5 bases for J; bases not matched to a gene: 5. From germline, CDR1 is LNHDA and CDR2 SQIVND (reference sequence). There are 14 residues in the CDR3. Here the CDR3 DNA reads TGTGCCAGTAGTGTGGACAGGGGGGGATATGGCTACACCTTC. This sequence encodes CASSVDRGGYGYTF.

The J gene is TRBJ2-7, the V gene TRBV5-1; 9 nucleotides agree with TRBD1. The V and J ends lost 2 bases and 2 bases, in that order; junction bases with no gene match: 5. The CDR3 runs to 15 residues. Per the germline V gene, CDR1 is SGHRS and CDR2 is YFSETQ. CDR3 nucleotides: TGCGCCAGCAGCTTACTACAGGGGGCTACCTACGAGCAGTACTTC. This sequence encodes CASSLLQGATYEQYF.

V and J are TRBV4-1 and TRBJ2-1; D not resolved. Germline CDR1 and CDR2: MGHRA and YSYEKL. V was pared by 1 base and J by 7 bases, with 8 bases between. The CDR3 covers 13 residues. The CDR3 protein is CASSQVGANEQFF. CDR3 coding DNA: TGCGCCAGCAGCCAAGTCGGAGCGAATGAGCAGTTCTTC.

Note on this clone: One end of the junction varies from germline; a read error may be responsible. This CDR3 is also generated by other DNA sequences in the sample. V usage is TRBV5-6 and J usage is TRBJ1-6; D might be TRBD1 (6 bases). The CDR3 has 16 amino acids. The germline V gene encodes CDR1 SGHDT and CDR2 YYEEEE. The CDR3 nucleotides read TGTGCCAGCAGCTTGCCTGGGGGAGGGGACAATTCCCCCCTCCACTTT. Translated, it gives CASSLPGGGDNSPLHF.

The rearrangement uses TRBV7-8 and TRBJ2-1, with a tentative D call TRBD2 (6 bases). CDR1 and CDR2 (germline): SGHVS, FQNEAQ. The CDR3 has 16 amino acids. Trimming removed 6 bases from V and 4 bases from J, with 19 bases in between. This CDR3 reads CASSISSAGRYNEQFF. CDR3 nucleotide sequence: TGTGCCAGCAGTATTAGCAGTGCGGGGCGATACAATGAGCAGTTCTTC.

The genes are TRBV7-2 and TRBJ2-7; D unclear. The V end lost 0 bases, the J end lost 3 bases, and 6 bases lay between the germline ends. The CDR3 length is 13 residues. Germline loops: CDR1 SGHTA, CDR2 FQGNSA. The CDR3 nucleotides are TGTGCCAGCAGCTTAGCCCAGTACTACGAGCAGTACTTC. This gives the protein CASSLAQYYEQYF.

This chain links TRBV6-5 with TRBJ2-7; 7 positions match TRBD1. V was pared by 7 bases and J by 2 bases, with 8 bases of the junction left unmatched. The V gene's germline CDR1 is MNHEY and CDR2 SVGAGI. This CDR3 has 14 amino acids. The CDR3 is CASKRQGDTYEQYF. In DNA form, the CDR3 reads TGTGCCAGCAAGAGACAGGGAGACACCTACGAGCAGTACTTC.

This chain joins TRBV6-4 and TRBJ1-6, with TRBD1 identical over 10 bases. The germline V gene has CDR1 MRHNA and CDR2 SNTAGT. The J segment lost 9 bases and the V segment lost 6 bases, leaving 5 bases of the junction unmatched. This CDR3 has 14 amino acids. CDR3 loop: CASRTGTGVSPLHF. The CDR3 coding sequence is TGTGCCAGCAGAACCGGGACAGGGGTTTCACCCCTCCACTTT.

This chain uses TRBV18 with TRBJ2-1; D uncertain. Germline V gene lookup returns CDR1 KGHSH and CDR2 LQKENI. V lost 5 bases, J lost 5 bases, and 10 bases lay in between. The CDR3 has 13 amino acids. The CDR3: CASSNDGDNEQFF. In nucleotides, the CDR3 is TGTGCCAGCTCAAACGACGGAGACAATGAGCAGTTCTTC. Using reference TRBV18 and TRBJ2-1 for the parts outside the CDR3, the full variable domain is NAGVMQNPRHLVRRRGQEARLRCSPMKGHSHVYWYRQLPEEGLKFMVYLQKENIIDESGMPKERFSAEFPKEGPSILRIQQVVRGDSAAYFCASSNDGDNEQFFGPGTRLTVL.

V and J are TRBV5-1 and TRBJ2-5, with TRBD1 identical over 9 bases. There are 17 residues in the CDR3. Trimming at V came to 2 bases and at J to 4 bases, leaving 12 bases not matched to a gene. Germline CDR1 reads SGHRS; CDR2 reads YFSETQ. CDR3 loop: CASSFTGGLRFGETQYF. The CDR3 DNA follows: TGCGCCAGCAGCTTTACAGGGGGCTTGAGGTTTGGAGAGACCCAGTACTTC.

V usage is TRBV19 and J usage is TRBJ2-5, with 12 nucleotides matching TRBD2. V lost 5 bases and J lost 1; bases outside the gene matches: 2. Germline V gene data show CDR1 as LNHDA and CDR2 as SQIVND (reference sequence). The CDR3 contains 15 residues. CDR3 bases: TGTGCCAGTAGTCTAGCGGGGGGGCGCCAAGAGACCCAGTACTTC. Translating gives CASSLAGGRQETQYF. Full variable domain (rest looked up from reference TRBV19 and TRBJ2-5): DGGITQSPKYLFRKEGQNVTLSCEQNLNHDAMYWYRQDPGQGLRLIYYSQIVNDFQKGDIAEGYSVSREKKESFPLTVTSAQKNPTAFYLCASSLAGGRQETQYFGPGTRLLVL.

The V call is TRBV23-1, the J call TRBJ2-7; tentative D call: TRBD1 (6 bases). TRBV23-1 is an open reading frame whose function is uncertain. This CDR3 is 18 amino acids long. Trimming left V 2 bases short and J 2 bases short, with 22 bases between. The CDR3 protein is CASSQLPATTGNTYEQYF. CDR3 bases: TGCGCCAGCAGTCAACTACCCGCTACCACAGGGAACACCTACGAGCAGTACTTC.

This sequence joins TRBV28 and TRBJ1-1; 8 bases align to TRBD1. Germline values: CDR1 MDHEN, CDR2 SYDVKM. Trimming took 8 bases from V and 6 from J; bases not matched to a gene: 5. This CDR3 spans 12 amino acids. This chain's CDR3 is CASGTGVSEAFF. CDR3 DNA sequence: TGTGCCAGCGGGACAGGAGTATCTGAAGCTTTCTTT.

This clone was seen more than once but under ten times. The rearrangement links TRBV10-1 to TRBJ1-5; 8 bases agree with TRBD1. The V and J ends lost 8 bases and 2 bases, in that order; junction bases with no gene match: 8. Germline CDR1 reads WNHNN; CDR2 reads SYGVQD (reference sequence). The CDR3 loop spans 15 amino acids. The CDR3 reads CASPLPDRGNQPQHF. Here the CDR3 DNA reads TGCGCCAGCCCACTACCGGACAGGGGCAATCAGCCCCAGCATTTT.

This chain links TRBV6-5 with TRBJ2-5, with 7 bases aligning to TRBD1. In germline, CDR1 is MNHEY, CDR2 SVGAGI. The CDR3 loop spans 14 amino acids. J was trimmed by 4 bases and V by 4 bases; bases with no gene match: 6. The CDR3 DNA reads TGTGCCAGCAGTTCAAACAGGGGTGGAGAGACCCAGTACTTC. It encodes CASSSNRGGETQYF.

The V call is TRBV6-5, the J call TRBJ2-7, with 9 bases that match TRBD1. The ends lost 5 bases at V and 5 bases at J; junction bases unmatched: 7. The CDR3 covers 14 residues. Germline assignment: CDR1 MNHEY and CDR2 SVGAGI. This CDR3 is CASSPRDRDHEQYF. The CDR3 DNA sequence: TGTGCCAGCAGTCCCCGGGACAGGGATCACGAGCAGTACTTC.

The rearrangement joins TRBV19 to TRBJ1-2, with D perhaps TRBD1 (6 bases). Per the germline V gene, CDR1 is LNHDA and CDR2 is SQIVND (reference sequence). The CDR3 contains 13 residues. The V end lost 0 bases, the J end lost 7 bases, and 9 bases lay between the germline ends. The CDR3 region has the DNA TGTGCCAGTAGTATAGAGGGGGCACGTGGCTACACCTTC. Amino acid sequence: CASSIEGARGYTF.

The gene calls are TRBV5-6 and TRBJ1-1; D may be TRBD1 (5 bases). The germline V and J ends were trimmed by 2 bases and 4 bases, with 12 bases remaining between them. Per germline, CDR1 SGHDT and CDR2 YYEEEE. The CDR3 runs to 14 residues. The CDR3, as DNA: TGTGCCAGCAGCTTTTTCGGGCAGGGCACTGAAGCTTTCTTT. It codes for CASSFFGQGTEAFF.

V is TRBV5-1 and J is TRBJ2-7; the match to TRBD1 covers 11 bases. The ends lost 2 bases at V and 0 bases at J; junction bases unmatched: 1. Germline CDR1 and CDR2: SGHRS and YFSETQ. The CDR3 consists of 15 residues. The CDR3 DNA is TGCGCCAGCAGCTTTGGACAGGGGGCCTCCTACGAGCAGTACTTC. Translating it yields CASSFGQGASYEQYF.

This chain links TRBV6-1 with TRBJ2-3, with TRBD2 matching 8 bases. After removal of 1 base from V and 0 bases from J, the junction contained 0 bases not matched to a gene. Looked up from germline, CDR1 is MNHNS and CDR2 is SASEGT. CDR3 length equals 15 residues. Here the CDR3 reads CASSEVAGSTDTQYF. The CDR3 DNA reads TGTGCCAGCAGTGAAGTAGCGGGGAGCACAGATACGCAGTATTTT.